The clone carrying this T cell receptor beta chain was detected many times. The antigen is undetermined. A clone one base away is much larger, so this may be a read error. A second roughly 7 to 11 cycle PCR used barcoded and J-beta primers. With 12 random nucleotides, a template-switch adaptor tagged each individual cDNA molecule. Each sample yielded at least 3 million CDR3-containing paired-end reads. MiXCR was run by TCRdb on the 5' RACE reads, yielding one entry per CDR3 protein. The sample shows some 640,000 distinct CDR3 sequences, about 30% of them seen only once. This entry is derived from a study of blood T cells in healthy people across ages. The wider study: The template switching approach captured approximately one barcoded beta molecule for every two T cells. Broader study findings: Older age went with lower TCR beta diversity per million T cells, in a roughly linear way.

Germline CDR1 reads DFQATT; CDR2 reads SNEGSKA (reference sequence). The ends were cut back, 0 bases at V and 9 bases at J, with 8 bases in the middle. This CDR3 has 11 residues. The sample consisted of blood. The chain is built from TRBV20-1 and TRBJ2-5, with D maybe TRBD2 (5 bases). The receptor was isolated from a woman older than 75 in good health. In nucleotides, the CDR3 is TGCAGTGCTAGAGAAGGAGGCCCCCAGTACTTC. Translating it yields CSAREGGPQYF.